This T cell receptor beta chain emerged from a study of cytomegalovirus exposure and HLA in healthy donors. Turning to the study itself: Ancestry clustering placed roughly 86% of roughly 410 genotyped donors in the Caucasian-associated cluster.

The CDR3 runs to 14 residues. CDR1 and CDR2 from the germline V gene are MNHNY and SVGAGI (reference sequence). V shed 6 bases and J 0 bases; nucleotides not matched to a gene: 3. The study's findings and limits: Later work found that TCR association rates differed between HLA loci; DRB1 had the most and HLA-C the fewest. Highly shared sequence variants in one cluster were likely a sequencing artifact.

The sample holds a few counts of this clone. The antigen remains unidentified. Primers included in the PCR were 60 Vbeta and 13 Jbeta primers. Using immunoSEQ multiplex PCR, the repertoire was profiled, and TCRdb retains in-frame clones only, with some absent. The sample includes approximately 96,000 clones, 74% of them seen just once. V and J are TRBV6-6 and TRBJ2-3; TRBD1 matches at 7 bases. The sample taken for sequencing was PBMCs. The clonotype comes from a male donor in good health and CMV-seronegative. The CDR3 DNA is TGTGCCAGCAGGACAGGGTCTAGCACAGATACGCAGTATTTT. Amino acid sequence: CASRTGSSTDTQYF.